The 23 T cell receptor beta chains below come from one sample, sequenced in a study of blood T cell repertoires in COVID-19 (dated by TCRdb to the early 2020s). Libraries were constructed by the immunoSEQ multiplex PCR assay. TCRdb obtained this table from immuneACCESS and retained in-frame rearrangements with V and J assigned. These tables miss some clones; where compared with another copy, unresolved V genes account for less than half of the shortfall, and the remainder is unexplained. The sample table records 300,000 to 350,000 clones; 87% of these occur just once. The biggest ten clones account for 9.9% of the sample. Sequenced input: peripheral blood. These receptors all come from a man aged 25-45 years with COVID-19, enrolled during active disease.

The chain links TRBV9 to TRBJ2-7; the D is unclear. The CDR3 runs to 15 residues. The ends were cut back, 1 base at V and 6 bases at J, with 17 bases in the middle. CDR1 is SGDLS, CDR2 YYNGEE, per germline. The CDR3 sequence: CASSVYHSTTGEQYF. In DNA, the CDR3 is TGTGCCAGCAGCGTATACCACTCCACTACCGGCGAGCAGTACTTC.

Turning to this clone: One end of the junction does not line up with germline, which may come from a read error. The gene calls are TRBV19 and TRBJ1-1; D is ambiguous. This CDR3 comprises 11 residues. Germline V lookup: CDR1 LNHDA, CDR2 SQIVND (reference sequence). The CDR3 region has the DNA TGTGCCACCTTTGGAGGAGCGCGATCCTTTTTT. Protein sequence: CATFGGARSFF.

This clone showed up just once. The V call is TRBV5-8, the J call TRBJ1-1, with TRBD1 matching 7 bases. This CDR3 comprises 15 residues. Germline lookup yields CDR1 SGHTS and CDR2 YDEGEE. The J segment lost 1 base and the V segment lost 1 base, leaving 4 bases of the junction unmatched. This CDR3 reads CASSLSDRWNTEAFF. The CDR3 DNA reads TGTGCCAGCAGCTTGTCGGACAGGTGGAACACTGAAGCTTTCTTT.

In its sample, this clone was seen once. The J gene is TRBJ1-1, the V gene TRBV6-5; the D gene is possibly TRBD1 (5 bases). Trimming pared 0 bases from V and 4 bases from J, leaving 12 bases between. This CDR3 has 15 residues. Germline CDR1 is MNHEY and CDR2 is SVGAGI. As DNA, the CDR3 is TGTGCCAGCAGTTACTCGTTACAGGTGGTCACTGAAGCTTTCTTT. It encodes CASSYSLQVVTEAFF.

This clone was observed a single time. This sequence joins TRBV30 and TRBJ1-5; 9 bases align to TRBD1. The germline V gene has CDR1 GTSNPN and CDR2 SVGIG (reference sequence). V lost 2 bases, J lost 7 bases, and 12 bases stayed unmatched. CDR3 length: 16 amino acids. CDR3 sequence reads: CAWSSRDRALGQPQHF. CDR3 bases: TGTGCCTGGAGTAGCCGGGACAGGGCGTTGGGACAGCCCCAGCATTTT.

V usage is TRBV5-1 and J usage is TRBJ2-1, with 15 positions matching TRBD2. CDR3 size: 15 residues. Trimming at V came to 7 bases and at J to 7 bases, leaving 6 bases not matched to a gene. Germline V gene sequence: CDR1 SGHRS, CDR2 YFSETQ. The DNA of the CDR3 is TGCGCCAGCGCAAGCGGGACTAGCGGGAGGAATGAGCAGTTCTTC. Translating gives CASASGTSGRNEQFF. Full variable domain (missing parts from reference TRBV5-1 and TRBJ2-1): KAGVTQTPRYLIKTRGQQVTLSCSPISGHRSVSWYQQTPGQGLQFLFEYFSETQRNKGNFPGRFSGRQFSNSRSEMNVSTLELGDSALYLCASASGTSGRNEQFFGPGTRLTVL.

The chain is built from TRBV19 and TRBJ2-7; 8 positions match TRBD1. The V gene end was trimmed by 3 bases and the J gene end by 3 bases; junction bases not matched to a gene: 7. This CDR3 is built from 15 residues. CDR1 is LNHDA and CDR2 is SQIVND in the germline V gene (reference sequence). CDR3 residues: CASSIAQGQVYEQYF. In nucleotides, the CDR3 is TGTGCCAGTAGTATCGCTCAGGGACAGGTCTACGAGCAGTACTTC.

The chain links TRBV7-2 to TRBJ2-7; 9 positions agree with TRBD2. The trim removed 1 base at V and 3 bases at J, leaving 4 bases unmatched. The CDR3 runs 15 residues. Germline CDR1 SGHTA, CDR2 FQGNSA. The CDR3 sequence: CASSLVGAGGYEQYF. In nucleotides, the CDR3 is TGTGCCAGCAGCTTAGTTGGAGCGGGAGGCTACGAGCAGTACTTC.

The chain uses TRBV4-1 and TRBJ2-7; D is perhaps TRBD1 (6 bases). Germline CDR1 reads MGHRA; CDR2 reads YSYEKL. CDR3 length equals 14 residues. Trimming left V 1 base short and J 5 bases short, with 12 bases between. The CDR3 is CASSQGDMGDEQYF. The CDR3 coding sequence is TGCGCCAGCAGCCAAGGGGACATGGGGGACGAGCAGTACTTC.

The chain joins TRBV9 to TRBJ2-7; D perhaps matches TRBD2 (6 bases). Trimming removed 4 bases at V and 2 bases at J, with 19 bases between. The CDR3 runs 16 residues. Germline V lookup: CDR1 SGDLS, CDR2 YYNGEE. In nucleotides, the CDR3 is TGTGCCAGCAGCCCAGACCTACTAGCCGCAACCTACGAGCAGTACTTC. It translates to CASSPDLLAATYEQYF.

This clone was observed a few times. V and J are TRBV24-1 and TRBJ1-5; 7 bases are a match to TRBD1. CDR1 is KGHDR and CDR2 is SFDVKD in the germline V gene. Trimming removed 3 bases from V and 7 bases from J; junction bases left unmatched: 5. The CDR3 covers 14 residues. The chain's CDR3 is CATSDLRGEQPQHF. The DNA for the CDR3 is TGTGCCACCAGTGATCTCAGGGGGGAACAGCCCCAGCATTTT.

The chain recombines TRBV12-3 or TRBV12-4 with TRBJ1-5; 7 nucleotides align to TRBD1. The CDR3 spans 13 residues. The J segment lost 6 bases and the V segment lost 6 bases, leaving 5 bases of the junction unmatched. In nucleotides, the CDR3 is TGTGCCAGCAGGGATACAGGGGTTCAGCCCCAGCATTTT. Translated, it gives CASRDTGVQPQHF.

The chain employs TRBV2 and TRBJ2-5, with D maybe TRBD1 (6 bases). The V and J ends lost 5 bases and 1 base respectively, with 11 bases between them. Germline V CDR1 and CDR2: SNHLY, FYNNEI. The length of the CDR3 is 14 residues. The CDR3 loop is CASSPGHSQETQYF. The CDR3 DNA reads as TGTGCCAGCAGTCCGGGACATAGCCAAGAGACCCAGTACTTC. The whole variable domain, remainder taken from reference TRBV2 and TRBJ2-5, is EPEVTQTPSHQVTQMGQEVILRCVPISNHLYFYWYRQILGQKVEFLVSFYNNEISEKSEIFDDQFSVERPDGSNFTLKIRSTKLEDSAMYFCASSPGHSQETQYFGPGTRLLVL.

The V call is TRBV6-5, the J call TRBJ2-7; 7 bases are shared with TRBD1. Unmatched junction bases numbered 4, after V lost 5 bases and J lost 6 bases. This CDR3 contains 12 residues. Germline CDR1 and CDR2: MNHEY and SVGAGI. CDR3 sequence (DNA): TGTGCCAGCAGTATACAGGGGATCGAGCAGTACTTC. Protein: CASSIQGIEQYF.

This chain joins TRBV11-3 and TRBJ2-1; 8 nucleotides agree with TRBD2. J was trimmed by 7 bases and V by 4 bases; bases with no gene match: 9. Germline lookup yields CDR1 SGHNT and CDR2 YENEEA. The CDR3 spans 15 residues. The CDR3 nucleotides read TGTGCCAGCAGCTCCCTGGCGGGGGGAGAGAATGAGCAGTTCTTC. Its protein is CASSSLAGGENEQFF.

The chain joins TRBV19 to TRBJ1-1; the D gene is possibly TRBD1 (6 bases). Germline-derived CDR1 and CDR2 are LNHDA and SQIVND (reference sequence). V lost 3 bases and J lost 11, with 16 bases in between. The CDR3 is made up of 13 amino acids. CDR3 sequence: CASSMDTRQGAFF. The CDR3 DNA sequence: TGTGCCAGTAGTATGGATACTCGGCAGGGGGCTTTCTTT.

CDR3 DNA: TGTGCCAGCAGCTGGGGGGGGGCACAAGATACGCAGTATTTT. It codes for CASSWGGAQDTQYF. V gene TRBV11-3 combines with J gene TRBJ2-3; a possible D gene is TRBD2 (7 bases). The CDR3 extends over 14 amino acids. V lost 4 bases and J lost 5, with 13 bases in between. Germline CDR1 is SGHNT and CDR2 is YENEEA.

J is TRBJ2-7 and V is TRBV7-2, with a tentative D call TRBD1 (5 bases). The germline V and J ends were trimmed by 5 bases and 1 base, with 15 bases remaining between them. Germline CDR1 SGHTA, CDR2 FQGNSA. There are 15 residues in the CDR3. The chain's CDR3 is CASSPARQRSYEQYF. CDR3 in DNA: TGTGCCAGCAGCCCGGCTAGACAGCGTTCCTACGAGCAGTACTTC.

The CDR3 spells CSASKGQGGTDTQYF. CDR3 coding DNA: TGCAGTGCTAGTAAGGGTCAGGGTGGCACAGATACGCAGTATTTT. The V and J genes are TRBV20-1 and TRBJ2-3; TRBD1 might be the D (5 bases). The V gene lost 3 bases and the J gene lost 1 base, with 14 bases spanning the gap. CDR1 is DFQATT, CDR2 SNEGSKA, per germline (reference sequence). This CDR3 spans 15 amino acids.

DNA for the CDR3: TGCAGCGTTGCGGGACAGGGGGCCTGGGAGCAGTACTTC. Its translation is CSVAGQGAWEQYF. The chain carries TRBV29-1 and TRBJ2-7; 12 bases are shared with TRBD1. V was pared by 4 bases and J by 7 bases, with 5 bases of the junction left unmatched. The CDR3 extends over 13 amino acids. Germline V gene lookup returns CDR1 SQVTM and CDR2 ANQGSEA.

This chain joins TRBV6-5 and TRBJ2-2, with TRBD2 matching over 7 bases. V dropped 4 bases and J dropped 5; count of bases not matched to a gene: 7. The germline V gene has CDR1 MNHEY and CDR2 SVGAGI. This CDR3 is built from 15 residues. This CDR3 reads CASSLGRARTGELFF. The CDR3 nucleotides are TGTGCCAGCAGTTTGGGGAGGGCGCGGACCGGGGAGCTGTTTTTT.

The chain links TRBV11-2 to TRBJ2-5, with 9 bases identical to TRBD1. The CDR3 totals 16 residues. V shed 0 bases and J 5 bases; nucleotides not matched to a gene: 7. Germline-derived CDR1 and CDR2 are SGHAT and FQNNGV. For the CDR3, the DNA is TGTGCCAGCAGCTTAGAATTACAGGGGGCGAAGGAGACCCAGTACTTC. Protein sequence: CASSLELQGAKETQYF.

This clone has just one count. The J gene is TRBJ1-2, the V gene TRBV28; D call uncertain. The germline CDR1 and CDR2 sequences are MDHEN and SYDVKM. This CDR3 is 10 amino acids long. Between the trimmed V and J ends, which lost 11 bases and 11 bases, there was a span of 15 bases. The CDR3 coding sequence is TGTGCCGTCCTCGCGGGCGATTACACCTTC. Residues: CAVLAGDYTF.